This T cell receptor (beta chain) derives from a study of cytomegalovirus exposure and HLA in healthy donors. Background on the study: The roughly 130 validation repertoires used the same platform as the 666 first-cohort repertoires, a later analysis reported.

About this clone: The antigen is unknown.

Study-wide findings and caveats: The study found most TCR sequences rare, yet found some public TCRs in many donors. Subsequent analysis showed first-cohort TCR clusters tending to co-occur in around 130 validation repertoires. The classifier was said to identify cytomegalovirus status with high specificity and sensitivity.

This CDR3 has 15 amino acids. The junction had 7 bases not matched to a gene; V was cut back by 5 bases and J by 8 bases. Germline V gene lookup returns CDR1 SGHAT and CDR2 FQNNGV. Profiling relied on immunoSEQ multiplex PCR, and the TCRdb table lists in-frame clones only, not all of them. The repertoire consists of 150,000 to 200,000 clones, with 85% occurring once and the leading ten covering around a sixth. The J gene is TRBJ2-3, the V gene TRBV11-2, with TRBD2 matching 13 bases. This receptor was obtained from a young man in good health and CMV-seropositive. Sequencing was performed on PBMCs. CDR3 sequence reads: CASSLTSGGAGTQYF. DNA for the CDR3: TGTGCCAGCAGCCTTACTAGCGGGGGGGCGGGTACGCAGTATTTT.